The clone carrying this TCR beta chain was counted between two and nine times. Its antigen is currently unknown. V dropped 0 bases and J dropped 1 base, with 9 bases sitting between them. CDR1 and CDR2 (germline): SGHVS, FNYEAQ. The CDR3 spans 15 residues. The data are from a study of early T cells in non-severe SARS-CoV-2 infection. Study-wide context: Bulk RNA isolated from unsorted whole blood underwent sequencing; chains were not paired. Points from the study as a whole: Private and CD4 specificities were missed by VDJdb matching, skewed to anti-spike CD8.

Unique molecular identifiers (one per individual cDNA molecule) were attached. Via MiXCR, TCRdb re-called the 5' RACE reads, giving one row per CDR3 protein. This sample has under 85,000 distinct CDR3 sequences, with approximately 10% found just once. V usage is TRBV7-6 and J usage is TRBJ1-1; D may be TRBD1 (5 bases). The sample comprised whole blood. This receptor was identified in an adult who was a healthcare worker with PCR-confirmed SARS-CoV-2 infection or an uninfected control (not recorded which). The CDR3 DNA sequence: TGTGCCAGCAGCTTAGCGGGACTTGAGAACACTGAAGCTTTCTTT. Translated, it gives CASSLAGLENTEAFF.